Listed below are T cell receptor beta chains from one sample, sequenced in a study of radiotherapy plus CTLA-4 blockade in lung cancer. TCRdb keeps only in-frame clones here, not all; method: immunoSEQ multiplex PCR. Of 80,000 or so clones listed, more than 60% were seen once; the top ten hold around 4%. The input for sequencing was peripheral blood, taken from a patient treated with radiotherapy plus ipilimumab. Receptors originate from a human donor with non-small cell lung cancer who had a partial response to radiotherapy plus ipilimumab. Some clones in this sample may be carry-over from other donors' samples. Each CDR3 is given with its conserved first and last residue. D genes are given only for firm matches. Clone sizes are given selectively: once, few, many, or a class where the clone is expanded.

j_call d_call clone_size v_call cdr3_aa cdr3_nt
TRBJ2-7 TRBD2 - TRBV10-3 CATTGTSGPSYEQYF TGTGCCACCACCGGGACTAGCGGCCCCTCCTACGAGCAGTACTTC
TRBJ2-3 TRBD2 - TRBV10-1 CASSLGLAGRPTQYF TGCGCCAGCAGCCTGGGACTAGCGGGGCGTCCTACGCAGTATTTT
TRBJ2-5 - - TRBV18 CASSPRRETQYF TGTGCCAGCTCACCACGTCGAGAGACCCAGTACTTC
TRBJ2-3 - - TRBV10-2 CATIIQRGTDTQYF TGCGCCACCATCATTCAGCGGGGCACAGATACGCAGTATTTT
TRBJ2-7 - - TRBV18 CASSPRMQQGEQYF TGTGCCAGCTCACCACGAATGCAGCAGGGCGAGCAGTACTTC
TRBJ1-1 - - TRBV10-3 CAISVRADTEAFF TGTGCCATCAGTGTGAGGGCGGACACTGAAGCTTTCTTT
TRBJ2-5 - - TRBV2 CASSGGGAGFGETQYF TGTGCCAGCAGTGGGGGGGGCGCGGGGTTTGGAGAGACCCAGTACTTC
TRBJ2-2 TRBD2 - TRBV5-1 CASSPTLSGRAAGELFF TGCGCCAGCAGCCCCACCCTAAGCGGGAGGGCCGCCGGGGAGCTGTTTTTT
TRBJ2-7 TRBD2 - TRBV5-6 CASSGERGPSYEQYF TGTGCCAGCAGCGGGGAGCGGGGCCCCTCCTACGAGCAGTACTTC
TRBJ1-2 - - TRBV11-2 CASSLSTGFFYGYTF TGTGCCAGCAGCTTATCCACAGGGTTCTTCTATGGCTACACCTTC
TRBJ2-5 - - TRBV7-6 CASSPRVETQYF TGTGCCAGCAGCCCCCGAGTGGAGACCCAGTACTTC
TRBJ2-1 - once TRBV2 CASTRTVQSSYNEQFF TGTGCCAGCACCCGGACAGTACAGAGCTCCTACAATGAGCAGTTCTTC
TRBJ2-2 - - TRBV6-1 CASSEARVSGNTGELFF TGTGCCAGCAGTGAAGCGCGGGTTAGCGGGAACACCGGGGAGCTGTTTTTT
TRBJ2-5 TRBD2 - TRBV5-4 CASSKRLAGVQETQYF TGTGCCAGCAGCAAAAGACTAGCGGGGGTTCAAGAGACCCAGTACTTC
TRBJ2-3 TRBD1 - TRBV2 CASVIRDRGYTDTQYF TGTGCCAGCGTGATCCGGGACAGGGGGTACACAGATACGCAGTATTTT
TRBJ2-5 TRBD2 - TRBV9 CASSVGLAGVRETQYF TGTGCCAGCAGCGTAGGGTTAGCGGGGGTTAGAGAGACCCAGTACTTC
TRBJ1-5 - - TRBV19 CASSIVPTNQPQHF TGTGCCAGTAGTATAGTCCCCACTAATCAGCCCCAGCATTTT
TRBJ1-5 - once TRBV9 CASSVDGGAYQPQHF TGTGCCAGCAGCGTAGATGGGGGGGCGTATCAGCCCCAGCATTTT
TRBJ2-7 - few TRBV27 CASSFGRNYEQYF TGTGCCAGCAGTTTTGGGCGAAACTACGAGCAGTACTTC
TRBJ1-3 - few TRBV19 CASNDRDSGNTIYF TGTGCCAGTAACGACCGGGACTCTGGAAACACCATATATTTT
TRBJ2-6 - - TRBV18 CASSPTRDLPSGANVLTF TGTGCCAGCTCACCAACCAGGGATCTCCCCTCTGGGGCCAACGTCCTGACTTTC
TRBJ1-6 TRBD1 - TRBV18 CASSPGRGLNSPLHF TGTGCCAGCTCACCCGGCAGGGGGCTAAATTCACCCCTCCACTTT
TRBJ2-1 - - TRBV11-1 CASSLDRGEQFF TGTGCCAGCAGCTTAGATCGGGGTGAGCAGTTCTTC
TRBJ2-2 TRBD1 medium-sized TRBV7-2 CASRGTVPGELFF TGTGCCAGCAGAGGGACAGTACCCGGGGAGCTGTTTTTT
TRBJ1-6 TRBD1 - TRBV28 CASSFPQGAVNSPLHF TGTGCCAGCAGTTTCCCCCAGGGGGCGGTTAATTCACCCCTCCACTTT
TRBJ1-6 TRBD1 - TRBV11-3 CASSLVRQGVSPLHF TGTGCCAGCAGCTTAGTTCGACAGGGGGTTTCCCCCCTCCACTTT
TRBJ2-1 TRBD1 - TRBV19 CASSRGTATGEQFF TGTGCCAGTAGTAGGGGGACAGCCACTGGTGAGCAGTTCTTC
TRBJ1-1 TRBD1 - TRBV6-5 CASRGQGAGDTEAFF TGTGCCAGCCGCGGGCAGGGGGCAGGGGACACTGAAGCTTTCTTT
TRBJ1-5 TRBD1 - TRBV7-8 CASSFGTGGSSQPQHF TGTGCCAGCAGCTTTGGGACAGGGGGTTCTAGTCAGCCCCAGCATTTT
TRBJ2-7 - - TRBV30 CAWSPSNYEQYF TGTGCCTGGAGCCCTAGTAACTACGAGCAGTACTTC